These 27 T cell receptor beta chains originate from one sample sequenced in a study of preoperative IRX-2 immunotherapy in early breast cancer. Profiled with immunoSEQ multiplex PCR; TCRdb holds only in-frame clones, not every one. The profile shows 95,000 to 100,000 clones, 75% to 90% of them singletons. This sample's treatment: preoperative locoregional IRX-2 cytokine immunotherapy. The sequenced sample was tumor tissue, obtained after IRX-2 immunotherapy. The receptors here all came from a human donor with breast cancer.

The rearrangement uses TRBV7-4 and TRBJ2-5; TRBD2 agrees at 10 bases. This CDR3 has 14 residues. Germline V gene lookup returns CDR1 SGHVT and CDR2 SQSDAQ. Trimming cost V 5 bases and J 5 bases; bases outside gene matches: 5. CDR3 amino acids: CASSKLAGKETQYF. The CDR3 DNA reads TGTGCCAGCAGCAAACTAGCGGGGAAGGAGACCCAGTACTTC. Looking up the rest from reference TRBV7-4 and TRBJ2-5 gives the full variable domain: GAGVSQSPRYKVAKRGRDVALRCDSISGHVTLYWYRQTLGQGSEVLTYSQSDAQRDKSGRPSGRFSAERPERSVSTLKIQRTEQGDSAVYLCASSKLAGKETQYFGPGTRLLVL.

CDR3 DNA: TGCGCCAGCAGCCCCGGGACAGGGGGAACAGATACGCAGTATTTT. Protein sequence: CASSPGTGGTDTQYF. The chain combines TRBV5-1 with TRBJ2-3; TRBD1 agrees at 11 bases. CDR3 length: 15 residues. With 4 bases clipped from V and 3 bases from J, the junction kept 4 bases outside the gene matches. The germline V gene has CDR1 SGHRS and CDR2 YFSETQ.

This clone turned up a few times. This chain connects TRBV5-1 to TRBJ2-1; no reliable D call. V lost 3 bases and J lost 4, with 11 bases in between. This CDR3 spans 14 amino acids. Germline V gene sequence: CDR1 SGHRS, CDR2 YFSETQ. The CDR3 nucleotides are TGCGCCAGCAGCTCGGACCCCCAGTACAATGAGCAGTTCTTC. Encoded protein: CASSSDPQYNEQFF.

The count of this clone is one. This chain links TRBV11-3 with TRBJ1-4, with 7 positions matching TRBD1. Unmatched junction bases numbered 8, after V lost 3 bases and J lost 10 bases. The CDR3 covers 14 residues. Looked up from germline, CDR1 is SGHNT and CDR2 is YENEEA. CDR3 amino acids: CASSLRAGGGKLFF. CDR3 in DNA: TGTGCCAGCAGCTTGAGGGCAGGGGGTGGAAAACTGTTTTTT.

The chain carries TRBV5-1 and TRBJ1-4, with 7 bases aligning to TRBD1. The CDR3 spans 15 residues. Germline assignment: CDR1 SGHRS and CDR2 YFSETQ. Unmatched junction bases numbered 6, after V lost 5 bases and J lost 2 bases. This CDR3 is CASSPGGRTNEKLFF. CDR3 in DNA: TGCGCCAGCAGTCCAGGGGGGAGGACTAATGAAAAACTGTTTTTT.

CDR3 coding DNA: TGTGCCAGCAGGACCGTCGGGGATGAGCAGTTCTTC. Protein sequence: CASRTVGDEQFF. The chain carries TRBV6-8 and TRBJ2-1, with TRBD2 as a possible D gene (5 bases). The germline V gene has CDR1 MNHGY and CDR2 SAAAGT. The CDR3 covers 12 residues. V was pared by 6 bases and J by 8 bases, with 11 bases between.

The table lists this clone with a few counts. This sequence joins TRBV28 and TRBJ1-1; the D gene is possibly TRBD1 (5 bases). This CDR3 is 14 amino acids long. V lost 7 bases and J lost 0, with 12 bases in between. Germline lookup yields CDR1 MDHEN and CDR2 SYDVKM. CDR3 loop: CASKYRSLNTEAFF. In DNA form, the CDR3 reads TGTGCCAGCAAATACAGGAGCCTGAACACTGAAGCTTTCTTT.

The V and J genes are TRBV28 and TRBJ1-4; 7 bases align to TRBD1. V gave up 2 bases and J gave up 4 bases; unmatched junction bases: 10. Germline V lookup: CDR1 MDHEN, CDR2 SYDVKM. CDR3 size: 17 residues. CDR3 in DNA: TGTGCCAGCAGTTTACCCCTAATGACAGGGCTTAATGAAAAACTGTTTTTT. Amino acid sequence: CASSLPLMTGLNEKLFF.

The chain has TRBV5-1 and TRBJ2-2; D is perhaps TRBD1 (6 bases). The length of the CDR3 is 14 residues. The V gene's germline CDR1 is SGHRS and CDR2 YFSETQ. V lost 4 bases to trimming and J lost 6 bases, with 13 bases between them. CDR3 protein: CASSTGTGSGELFF. The CDR3 DNA is TGCGCCAGCAGCACGGGCACAGGGTCCGGGGAGCTGTTTTTT.

The chain employs TRBV11-3 and TRBJ1-1, with D perhaps TRBD1 (6 bases). The CDR3 has 15 residues. The germline V gene has CDR1 SGHNT and CDR2 YENEEA. V gave up 3 bases and J gave up 1 base, with 12 bases separating them. This CDR3 reads CASSFSGASNTEAFF. The CDR3 bases are TGTGCCAGCAGCTTCTCGGGGGCGTCGAACACTGAAGCTTTCTTT.

There are a few counts of this clone. The CDR3 nucleotides read TGTGCCAGCAGCCGGACAGGGGGGACAGATACGCAGTATTTT. Encoded protein: CASSRTGGTDTQYF. V usage is TRBV11-3 and J usage is TRBJ2-3; 10 bases agree with TRBD1. Germline CDR1 is SGHNT and CDR2 is YENEEA. V shed 5 bases and J 3 bases; nucleotides not matched to a gene: 2. This CDR3 comprises 14 residues. Filled out from reference TRBV11-3 and TRBJ2-3, the complete variable domain reads EAGVVQSPRYKIIEKKQPVAFWCNPISGHNTLYWYLQNLGQGPELLIRYENEEAVDDSQLPKDRFSAERLKGVDSTLKIQPAELGDSAVYLCASSRTGGTDTQYFGPGTRLTVL.

V gene TRBV28 combines with J gene TRBJ2-7; TRBD2 matches 9 bases. In germline, CDR1 is MDHEN, CDR2 SYDVKM. This CDR3 has 14 residues. V was clipped by 8 bases and J by 0 bases; unmatched bases: 5. The CDR3 protein is CASSLAGLSYEQYF. The CDR3, as DNA: TGTGCCAGCTCGCTAGCGGGGCTCTCCTACGAGCAGTACTTC.

The gene calls are TRBV19 and TRBJ2-7; the match to TRBD2 covers 10 bases. With V trimmed by 5 bases and J by 6 bases, 10 bases remained unmatched. Germline-derived CDR1 and CDR2 are LNHDA and SQIVND (reference sequence). This CDR3 region has 15 residues. CDR3 in amino acids: CASSPQREGLGEQYF. Written as DNA, the CDR3 is TGTGCCAGTAGTCCCCAGCGGGAGGGCCTCGGCGAGCAGTACTTC.

The J gene is TRBJ1-1, the V gene TRBV30; 8 bases map to TRBD1. V lost 5 bases and J lost 4; bases outside the gene matches: 6. Germline values: CDR1 GTSNPN, CDR2 SVGIG (reference sequence). CDR3 length: 13 residues. In DNA form, the CDR3 reads TGTGCCTGGGAAGGACAGGGTGGCACTGAAGCTTTCTTT. Its translation: CAWEGQGGTEAFF.

The rearrangement links TRBV6-8 to TRBJ1-5; D perhaps matches TRBD1 (5 bases). Germline CDR1 reads MNHGY; CDR2 reads SAAAGT. The CDR3 spans 13 residues. V gave up 6 bases and J gave up 6 bases, with 12 bases separating them. CDR3 coding DNA: TGTGCCAGCAGGGGGGGAGGACGTCAGCCCCAGCATTTT. Encoded protein: CASRGGGRQPQHF.

This chain joins TRBV19 and TRBJ1-5; TRBD1 matches 8 bases. Trimming cost V 5 bases and J 5 bases; bases outside gene matches: 11. CDR1 is LNHDA and CDR2 is SQIVND in the germline V gene (reference sequence). This CDR3 contains 16 residues. The CDR3 nucleotides are TGTGCCAGTAGTCCCAGGACAGGGACGAGTTATCAGCCCCAGCATTTT. It is translated as CASSPRTGTSYQPQHF. Drawing the rest from reference TRBV19 and TRBJ1-5, the complete variable domain is DGGITQSPKYLFRKEGQNVTLSCEQNLNHDAMYWYRQDPGQGLRLIYYSQIVNDFQKGDIAEGYSVSREKKESFPLTVTSAQKNPTAFYLCASSPRTGTSYQPQHFGDGTRLSIL.

This chain joins TRBV1 and TRBJ2-7. TRBV1 constitutes a pseudogene. The CDR3 is 17 residues long. The CDR3 loop reads CASSQDPKVPTSYEQYF. The CDR3 DNA is TGCGCCAGCAGCCAAGATCCTAAAGTCCCCACATCCTACGAGCAGTACTTC.

The genes are TRBV6-8 and TRBJ1-3; 7 bases are shared with TRBD1. V lost 5 bases, J lost 0 bases, and 7 bases stayed unmatched. The V gene's germline CDR1 is MNHGY and CDR2 SAAAGT. This CDR3 region has 16 residues. CDR3 sequence reads: CASSGGQQFSGNTIYF. In DNA form, the CDR3 reads TGTGCCAGCAGTGGGGGACAGCAATTCTCTGGAAACACCATATATTTT.

The V gene is TRBV18, the J gene TRBJ1-1; D remains unclear. CDR1 KGHSH and CDR2 LQKENI come from the germline V gene. The CDR3 spans 14 residues. The V end lost 6 bases, the J end lost 1 base, and 12 bases lay between the germline ends. CDR3 protein: CASSPGRRNTEAFF. The DNA of the CDR3 is TGTGCCAGCTCTCCCGGGAGGCGGAACACTGAAGCTTTCTTT.

V is TRBV6-9 and J is TRBJ2-1; 11 bases align to TRBD2. V was clipped by 6 bases and J by 10 bases; unmatched bases: 5. The length of the CDR3 is 13 residues. CDR1 is MNHGY and CDR2 is SVAAGI in the germline V gene. CDR3 coding DNA: TGTGCCAGCAGCAGTAGCGGGAGGGGCGAGCAGTTCTTC. Its translation: CASSSSGRGEQFF.

This chain uses TRBV28 with TRBJ2-3; 11 bases match TRBD2. Germline V gene sequence: CDR1 MDHEN, CDR2 SYDVKM. This CDR3 has 16 amino acids. V trimming: 6 bases; J trimming: 2 bases; junction bases outside the gene matches: 7. CDR3 coding DNA: TGTGCCAGCAGAAACGGACTAGCGGGTGTCACAGATACGCAGTATTTT. This gives the protein CASRNGLAGVTDTQYF.

This rearrangement joins TRBV28 to TRBJ2-2, with D tentatively TRBD2 (7 bases). The V and J ends lost 1 base and 4 bases respectively, with 13 bases between them. This CDR3 is built from 16 residues. Looked up from germline, CDR1 is MDHEN and CDR2 is SYDVKM. The CDR3 region has the DNA TGTGCCAGCAGTTTATTGGGCGGGGGCCTCACCGGGGAGCTGTTTTTT. It translates to CASSLLGGGLTGELFF.

The CDR3 nucleotides read TGCAGCGTTGAAGGGGGGACTAGCGGGAATAATGAGCAGTTCTTC. Amino acid sequence: CSVEGGTSGNNEQFF. V gene TRBV29-1 combines with J gene TRBJ2-1, with 13 bases fitting TRBD2. The J segment lost 7 bases and the V segment lost 1 base, leaving 4 bases of the junction unmatched. Germline CDR1 reads SQVTM; CDR2 reads ANQGSEA. CDR3 length equals 15 residues.

The chain links TRBV7-7 to TRBJ1-5; D unclear. The CDR3 runs 15 residues. The germline V gene has CDR1 SSHAT and CDR2 FNYEAQ (reference sequence). Between the trimmed V and J ends, which lost 7 bases and 2 bases, there was a span of 15 bases. The CDR3 is CASTHGDTGNQPQHF. The DNA for the CDR3 is TGTGCCAGCACCCACGGGGATACCGGCAATCAGCCCCAGCATTTT.

The CDR3 bases are TGTGCCAGCAGCCGAAAACCGACCAAGGCAGGGTCGTTTTCCTACAATGAGCAGTTCTTC. This sequence encodes CASSRKPTKAGSFSYNEQFF. The rearrangement uses TRBV14 and TRBJ2-1, with a tentative D call TRBD1 (5 bases). The germline V gene encodes CDR1 SGHDN and CDR2 FVKESK. The ends were cut back, 4 bases at V and 1 base at J, with 26 bases in the middle. The CDR3 is 20 residues long.

This sequence joins TRBV14 and TRBJ2-1; D is perhaps TRBD1 or TRBD2 (5 bases each). CDR3 length: 16 amino acids. With 4 bases removed from V and 2 bases from J, the gap between germline ends came to 15 bases. CDR1 and CDR2 (germline): SGHDN, FVKESK. This chain's CDR3 is CASSPRDLRTYNEQFF. CDR3 nucleotide sequence: TGTGCCAGCAGCCCTCGGGACCTAAGGACCTACAATGAGCAGTTCTTC.

J is TRBJ2-1 and V is TRBV5-1; perhaps TRBD2 as D (7 bases). The CDR3 covers 15 residues. Per germline, CDR1 SGHRS and CDR2 YFSETQ. Trimming removed 2 bases at V and 2 bases at J, with 11 bases between. CDR3 nucleotides: TGCGCCAGCAGCTTTGCGGGGGCGCCCTACAATGAGCAGTTCTTC. This translates into CASSFAGAPYNEQFF.